The rows below give T cell receptor beta chains drawn from one sample of a study of T cell repertoires in aging, cancer and after chemotherapy. MiXCR, run by TCRdb on the multiplex PCR reads, gives a single entry per CDR3 protein. The sample has 4,000 to 5,500 distinct CDR3 sequences, 25% to 40% seen once. The source material was blood. These receptors were obtained from a human donor with a blood cancer. CDR3s include the opening cysteine and the closing phenylalanine or tryptophan. D genes are given only for firm matches. Not every row has a clone size; where given, it reads once, few, many or a size class.

v_gene	j_gene	abundance	d_gene	CDR3nt	CDR3aa
TRBV18	TRBJ1-4	NA	NA	TGTGCCAGCTCGCCTACACAGGCAGGTGAAAAACTGTTTTTT	CASSPTQAGEKLFF
TRBV5-1	TRBJ1-5	NA	NA	TGCGCCAGCAGCTTGGGCACCGTTAGCAATCAGCCCCAGCATTTT	CASSLGTVSNQPQHF
TRBV24-1	TRBJ2-1	NA	TRBD1	TGTGCCACCAGTTCCTCGGACAGGGGCCCCTACAATGAGCAGTTCTTC	CATSSSDRGPYNEQFF
TRBV29-1	TRBJ1-2	medium-sized	TRBD1	TGCAGCGTTGGGACAGGGGGCGCTTATGGCTACACCTTC	CSVGTGGAYGYTF
TRBV12-3/TRBV12-4	TRBJ1-2	NA	NA	TGTGCCAGCAGGGGGCCGGGAATCTATGGCTACACCTTC	CASRGPGIYGYTF
TRBV19	TRBJ1-1	NA	NA	TGTGCCAGTAGTACCACCTTGAACACTGAAGCTTTCTTT	CASSTTLNTEAFF
TRBV6-4	TRBJ2-6	NA	NA	TGTGCCAGCAGTTTTCTAGCGGGGGCCAACGTCCTGACTTTC	CASSFLAGANVLTF
TRBV27	TRBJ1-1	few	NA	TGTGCCAGCAGTTTAGGCAGGGCTGGGGACACTGAAGCTTTCTTT	CASSLGRAGDTEAFF
TRBV12-3/TRBV12-4	TRBJ1-1	NA	TRBD1	TGTGCCAGCAGTTTAGTAGGACAGGGCCCTGAAGCTTTCTTT	CASSLVGQGPEAFF
TRBV20-1	TRBJ2-3	NA	NA	TGCAGTGCTAGTTTGGGGGACTTACTCTACACAGATACGCAGTATTTT	CSASLGDLLYTDTQYF
TRBV29-1	TRBJ2-3	large	TRBD2	TGCAGCGTCCGACTAGCGGGGGGGCCAGATACGCAGTATTTT	CSVRLAGGPDTQYF
TRBV6-1	TRBJ1-2	NA	TRBD1	TGTGCCAGCAACTCCCTGGCGGGACAGCTTCAGTATGGCTACACCTTC	CASNSLAGQLQYGYTF
TRBV27	TRBJ1-6	few	NA	TGTGCCAGCAGTTTAGGATACACTGGTTCACCCCTCCACTTT	CASSLGYTGSPLHF
TRBV6-1	TRBJ2-6	NA	NA	TGTGCCAGCAGTCGAGTTAGTCAGGGAGCCTCTGGGGCCAACGTCCTGACTTTC	CASSRVSQGASGANVLTF
TRBV5-6	TRBJ2-3	NA	NA	TGTGCCAGCAGCTGGGGAGGCGGGGCCAGCACAGATAAGCAGTATTTT	CASSWGGGASTDKQYF
TRBV6-6	TRBJ2-3	medium-sized	TRBD1	TGTGCCAGCAGCCCGGGACAGGGGGCCGATACGCAGTATTTT	CASSPGQGADTQYF
TRBV29-1	TRBJ1-1	medium-sized	NA	TGCAGCGTTGAAGGGAGGGGGTTAGCTTTCTTT	CSVEGRGLAFF
TRBV18	TRBJ2-7	few	TRBD1	TGTGCCAGCTCACCAGGACAGGGCTATCTCTCCTACGAGCAGTACTTC	CASSPGQGYLSYEQYF
TRBV27	TRBJ1-5	NA	TRBD1	TGTGCCAGCAGGGCCTTGGGACAGAACCATCAGCCCCAGCATTTT	CASRALGQNHQPQHF
TRBV21-1	TRBJ2-5	NA	NA	TGTGCCAGCAGCCCCAGGGGTCCCCAAGAGACCCAGTACTTC	CASSPRGPQETQYF
TRBV27	TRBJ1-5	NA	TRBD1	TGTGCCAGCAGTTTACGGGCAGGGGGACGATATAGCAATCAGCCCCAGCATTTT	CASSLRAGGRYSNQPQHF
TRBV7-2	TRBJ2-7	NA	NA	TGTGTCAGCAGCTTAGTCCCCGTAGGCACTCGCTCCTACGAGCAGTACTTC	CVSSLVPVGTRSYEQYF
TRBV4-3	TRBJ1-2	NA	NA	TGCGCCAGCAGCCAAGATACGGGTAACTATGGCTACACCTTC	CASSQDTGNYGYTF
TRBV27	TRBJ1-1	NA	TRBD1	TGTGCCAGCAGTCCCATCGTAGGGACAGGGGGCAGGGTGAACACTGAAGCTTTCTTT	CASSPIVGTGGRVNTEAFF
TRBV19	TRBJ1-2	NA	NA	TGTGCCAGTAGTCTGATACTTCTTCGGCACACCAGTAACGCAACTAACTATGGCTACACCTTC	CASSLILLRHTSNATNYGYTF
TRBV6-5	TRBJ2-7	NA	NA	TGTGCCAGCAGCCGCGATATAACCTACGATCAGTACTTC	CASSRDITYDQYF
TRBV19	TRBJ2-7	few	TRBD2	TGTGCCAGTAGTCCGGCGGGAGCGGGGAGCTCCTACGAGCAGTACTTC	CASSPAGAGSSYEQYF
TRBV27	TRBJ1-1	NA	NA	TGTGCCAGCAGTTTAGATCGGCTGGGGGCGAAGTCTGAAGCTTTCTTT	CASSLDRLGAKSEAFF
TRBV6-5	TRBJ2-7	NA	NA	TGTGCCAGCAGTACCCTTACCCGGGAGTACTACGAGCAGTACTTC	CASSTLTREYYEQYF
TRBV11-2	TRBJ2-7	NA	TRBD1	TGCGCCAGCAGCCAAGATTCGACAGGGGTCCCCTACGAGCAGTACTTC	CASSQDSTGVPYEQYF
TRBV20-1	TRBJ2-1	NA	NA	TGCAGTGCTAGTGGGAAGGGGTACAATGAGCAGTTCTTC	CSASGKGYNEQFF
TRBV24-1	TRBJ2-7	few	NA	TGTGCCACCAGTGATGCCTCAGGGGCGCGGGAGCAGTACTTC	CATSDASGAREQYF
TRBV27	TRBJ2-2	NA	NA	TGTGCCAGCAGTTTTATGGGAGATCGGACCGGGGAGCTGTTTTTT	CASSFMGDRTGELFF
TRBV6-5	TRBJ1-6	NA	NA	TGTGCCAGCAGGGCCCAGGGGAACTATAATTCACCCCTCCACTTT	CASRAQGNYNSPLHF
TRBV6-5	TRBJ2-7	once	NA	TGTGCCAGCAGTTACTCGTTGGCTAGCGCGACCCCCTACGAGCAGTACTTC	CASSYSLASATPYEQYF
TRBV20-1	TRBJ2-5	NA	TRBD2	TGCAGTGCCCCCCCCCTGGAGCGGGGCCAAGAGACCCAGTACTTC	CSAPPLERGQETQYF
TRBV4-2	TRBJ2-1	NA	NA	TGCGCCAGCAGCCAAGATGGGGGCTACTCCTACAATGAGCAGTTCTTC	CASSQDGGYSYNEQFF
TRBV20-1	TRBJ2-7	once	TRBD2	TGCAGTGCTAGAAGCCTAGCGGCTCTCTCCTACGAGCAGTACTTC	CSARSLAALSYEQYF
TRBV14	TRBJ1-4	NA	TRBD1	TGTGCCAGCAGCCAGGTTACAGGGGGTGAAAAACTGTTTTTT	CASSQVTGGEKLFF
TRBV6-5	TRBJ2-1	once	NA	TGCGCCAGCAGTGACGTTGGGGGAAGCTCCTACAATGAGCAGTTCTTC	CASSDVGGSSYNEQFF
TRBV18	TRBJ2-5	NA	NA	TGTGCCAGCTCACCTACTTCCGGAGAGACCCAGTACTTC	CASSPTSGETQYF
TRBV27	TRBJ2-3	medium-sized	NA	TGTGCCAGCAGTCCGATTCCCCTCGGACGCACAGATACGCAGTATTTT	CASSPIPLGRTDTQYF
TRBV29-1	TRBJ1-1	medium-sized	TRBD1	TGCAGCGTGGTAGGACAGGGAGGTACGACTGAAGCTTTCTTT	CSVVGQGGTTEAFF
TRBV5-5	TRBJ1-4	NA	NA	TGTGCCAGCAGCCAACAGGCTTATAATGAAAAACTGTTTTTT	CASSQQAYNEKLFF
TRBV29-1	TRBJ1-1	medium-sized	TRBD1	TGCAGCGTTGAAGGGCCGGGACAGGGTACGAACACTGAAGCTTTCTTT	CSVEGPGQGTNTEAFF